This T cell receptor (beta chain) appears in the sequencing data of a study of identical twins. Study-wide findings and caveats: Insertion counts were lower in abundant cord blood beta clonotypes, a trend that memory repertoires did not show.

Deletions cut 4 bases from V and 1 base from J, with 4 bases between. CDR3 length: 11 amino acids. CDR1 is DFQATT, CDR2 SNEGSKA, per germline (reference sequence). cDNA molecules carried unique molecular identifiers, and template switching added a universal primer site. TCRdb redid the calling of the 5' RACE reads with MiXCR, one entry per CDR3 protein. Here the sample spans about 280,000 distinct CDR3 sequences, about 8.1% being singletons. Donors were all healthy Caucasians. Note on this clonotype: Its antigen remains unknown.

Another study also made use of these data, one on yellow fever vaccine responses in identical twins. This second study says: Each twin's T cell response to the vaccine was reported to look partly convergent and partly personalized.

The source is a woman aged 18 to 35 in good health. Sequenced material: memory (CD45RO+) T cells sorted from blood. This chain links TRBV20-1 with TRBJ1-1; D gene ambiguous. In DNA form, the CDR3 reads TGCAGTGCTAAACGGAACACTGAAGCTTTCTTT. Residues: CSAKRNTEAFF.